This T cell receptor (beta chain) was retrieved from a study of Ad26.COV2.S vaccination and SARS-CoV-2 variants. Study findings and constraints: From the TCR breadth and depth analyses, total T cell responses may have been underestimated. While placebo recipients had lower spike-specific TCR breadth, vaccine recipients had more. Recipients of either vaccine or placebo displayed similar breadth of non-spike TCRs. Marked by substantial breadth, spike-specific CD8+ and CD4+ T cell responses were reportedly seen after vaccination.

Clones were read by immunoSEQ multiplex PCR, and TCRdb kept only the in-frame ones, dropping some. The sample has 75,000 to 100,000 clones; more than 70% are singletons. On this clone: The antigen is undetermined.

This TCR derives from a human donor who had recovered from COVID-19. Sample: peripheral blood, taken after recovery from COVID-19.

The CDR3 region has the DNA TGTGCCAGCAGCAAGACAGTTTCTGGAAACACCATATATTTT. Translation gives CASSKTVSGNTIYF. This sequence joins TRBV9 and TRBJ1-3, with D tentatively TRBD1 (5 bases). The germline CDR1 and CDR2 sequences are SGDLS and YYNGEE. CDR3 size: 14 residues. V was shortened by 4 bases and J by 1 base, with 9 bases between the two germline ends.